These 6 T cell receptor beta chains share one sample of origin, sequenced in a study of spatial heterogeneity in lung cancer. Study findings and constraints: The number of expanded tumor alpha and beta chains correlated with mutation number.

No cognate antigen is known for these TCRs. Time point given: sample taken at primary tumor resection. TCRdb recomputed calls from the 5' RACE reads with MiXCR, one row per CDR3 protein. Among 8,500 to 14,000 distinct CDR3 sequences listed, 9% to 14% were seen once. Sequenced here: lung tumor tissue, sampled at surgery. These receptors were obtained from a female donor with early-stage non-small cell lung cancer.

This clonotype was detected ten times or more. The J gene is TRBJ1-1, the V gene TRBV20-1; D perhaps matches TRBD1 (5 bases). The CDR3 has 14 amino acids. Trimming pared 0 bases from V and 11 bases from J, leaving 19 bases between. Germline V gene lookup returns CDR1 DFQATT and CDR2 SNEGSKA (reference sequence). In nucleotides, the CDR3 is TGCAGTGCTAGAGATAAGTTGGGGACGGAGAAGGCTTTCTTT. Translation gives CSARDKLGTEKAFF.

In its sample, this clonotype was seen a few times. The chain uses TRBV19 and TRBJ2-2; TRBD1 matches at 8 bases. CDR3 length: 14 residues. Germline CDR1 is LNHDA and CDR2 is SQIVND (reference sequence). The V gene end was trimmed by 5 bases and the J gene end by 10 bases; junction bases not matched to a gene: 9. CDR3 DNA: TGTGCCAGTAGTCAGGGGGCGCTTGACGAGGAGCTGTTTTTT. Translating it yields CASSQGALDEELFF.

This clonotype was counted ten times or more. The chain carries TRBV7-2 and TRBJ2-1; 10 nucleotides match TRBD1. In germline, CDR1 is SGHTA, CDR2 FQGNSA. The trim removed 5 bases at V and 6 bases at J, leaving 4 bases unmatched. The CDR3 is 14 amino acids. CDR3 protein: CASSTGTGANEQFF. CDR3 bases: TGTGCCAGCAGCACCGGGACAGGGGCCAATGAGCAGTTCTTC.

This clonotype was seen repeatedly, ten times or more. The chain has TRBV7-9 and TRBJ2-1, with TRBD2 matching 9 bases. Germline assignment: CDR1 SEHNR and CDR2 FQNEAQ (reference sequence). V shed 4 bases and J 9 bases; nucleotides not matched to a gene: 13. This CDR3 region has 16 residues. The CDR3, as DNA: TGTGCCAGCAGCTCCCGGACTAGCGAACGGCTAAGTGAGCAGTTCTTC. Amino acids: CASSSRTSERLSEQFF.

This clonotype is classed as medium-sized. CDR3 residues: CASSQDNRGDNEQFF. CDR3 DNA sequence: TGTGCCAGCAGCCAGGATAACCGGGGGGACAATGAGCAGTTCTTC. This rearrangement joins TRBV4-2 to TRBJ2-1; the match to TRBD2 covers 7 bases. This CDR3 has 15 residues. CDR1 LGHNA and CDR2 YNFKEQ come from the germline V gene. V was pared by 3 bases and J by 5 bases, with 7 bases of the junction left unmatched.

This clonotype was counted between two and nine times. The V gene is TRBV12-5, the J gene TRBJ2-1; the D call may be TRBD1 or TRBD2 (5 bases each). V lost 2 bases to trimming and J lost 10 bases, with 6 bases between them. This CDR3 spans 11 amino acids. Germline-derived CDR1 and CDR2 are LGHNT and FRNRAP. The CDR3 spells CASGLRGEQFF. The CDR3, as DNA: TGTGCTAGTGGTTTGCGGGGCGAGCAGTTCTTC.